These 18 T cell receptor beta chains originate from one sample sequenced in a study of graft-versus-host responses after intestinal transplantation. These receptors have no identified antigens. TCRdb's table, derived via immunoSEQ multiplex PCR, lists solely in-frame clones and lacks some. The repertoire consists of roughly 92,000 clones, with 90% occurring once and the leading ten covering around 0.11%. The sequenced sample was unstimulated CD4+ T cells sorted from spleen or lymph node cells, obtained before intestinal transplant. These receptor sequences come from a human donor who received an intestinal transplant.

DNA of the CDR3: TGTGCCAGCAGCTCATACGACAGGGTGGACGAGCAGTACTTC. Translating gives CASSSYDRVDEQYF. This chain joins TRBV5-4 and TRBJ2-7; 7 nucleotides match TRBD1. V lost 3 bases and J lost 5; bases outside the gene matches: 8. There are 14 residues in the CDR3. CDR1 and CDR2 from the germline V gene are SGHNT and YYREEE (reference sequence).

The gene calls are TRBV5-1 and TRBJ1-4; D is perhaps TRBD1 (6 bases). Germline lookup yields CDR1 SGHRS and CDR2 YFSETQ. Trimming cost V 1 base and J 4 bases, with 14 bases left between them. The CDR3 has 16 residues. CDR3 sequence: CASSLSPTGDNEKLFF. The CDR3 DNA reads as TGCGCCAGCAGCTTGTCGCCGACAGGCGATAATGAAAAACTGTTTTTT.

The chain joins TRBV5-8 to TRBJ1-5, with D hard to call. With 2 bases removed from V and 7 bases from J, the gap between germline ends came to 10 bases. There are 13 residues in the CDR3. In germline, CDR1 is SGHTS, CDR2 YDEGEE. The CDR3 nucleotides are TGTGCCAGCAGCTTACGGGGTTACCAGCCCCAGCATTTT. Its translation is CASSLRGYQPQHF.

The V call is TRBV12-5, the J call TRBJ1-2; D gene unclear. CDR1 is LGHNT, CDR2 FRNRAP, per germline. The CDR3 runs to 13 residues. The V end lost 1 base, the J end lost 4 bases, and 7 bases lay between the germline ends. The CDR3 protein is CASGLAYPYGYTF. CDR3 bases: TGTGCTAGTGGTTTGGCCTACCCCTATGGCTACACCTTC.

The J gene is TRBJ2-5, the V gene TRBV29-1; 8 nucleotides agree with TRBD2. Per germline, CDR1 SQVTM and CDR2 ANQGSEA. V trimming: 7 bases; J trimming: 4 bases; junction bases outside the gene matches: 8. The CDR3 contains 13 residues. The CDR3 DNA is TGCAGCGGTTTAGCGGGGCCCACAGAGACCCAGTACTTC. It specifies CSGLAGPTETQYF.

The chain has TRBV29-1 and TRBJ2-6; D gene uncertain. This CDR3 contains 12 residues. V lost 6 bases, J lost 2 bases, and 5 bases lay in between. Germline CDR1 SQVTM, CDR2 ANQGSEA. CDR3 coding DNA: TGCAGCGTCCAGACTGGGGCCAACGTCCTGACTTTC. Protein sequence: CSVQTGANVLTF.

J is TRBJ2-7 and V is TRBV6-5; 8 positions match TRBD1. Per germline, CDR1 MNHEY and CDR2 SVGAGI. This CDR3 is 12 amino acids long. The CDR3 nucleotides are TGTACCGTCGGGGACAGGAATTACGAGCAGTACTTC. Translating gives CTVGDRNYEQYF.

The V gene is TRBV6-6, the J gene TRBJ1-1; D remains unclear. Trimming left V 2 bases short and J 0 bases short, with 7 bases between. The CDR3 extends over 14 amino acids. The germline gives CDR1 MNHNY, CDR2 SVGAGI (reference sequence). For the CDR3, the DNA is TGTGCCAGCAGTTACGTAGACTTGAACACTGAAGCTTTCTTT. It yields the protein CASSYVDLNTEAFF.

The rearrangement uses TRBV18 and TRBJ1-2, with 9 bases matching TRBD1. The CDR3 has 16 residues. Per germline, CDR1 KGHSH and CDR2 LQKENI. The V and J ends lost 8 bases and 6 bases, in that order; junction bases with no gene match: 16. The CDR3 loop is CASRAGGQGLSNGYTF. The CDR3 DNA follows: TGTGCCAGCCGCGCGGGGGGACAGGGTTTATCAAATGGCTACACCTTC.

This chain connects TRBV2 to TRBJ2-3, with a possible D match to TRBD1 (6 bases). The germline V and J ends were trimmed by 4 bases and 4 bases, with 15 bases remaining between them. Germline lookup yields CDR1 SNHLY and CDR2 FYNNEI. The CDR3 has 15 amino acids. The DNA of the CDR3 is TGTGCCAGCAGTGGGGGGCAACCGATCGCAGATACGCAGTATTTT. Translation: CASSGGQPIADTQYF.

This chain links TRBV10-3 with TRBJ2-1; D may be TRBD1 (5 bases). Germline V gene lookup returns CDR1 ENHRY and CDR2 SYGVKD. The CDR3 spans 13 residues. V lost 7 bases to trimming and J lost 6 bases, with 13 bases between them. For the CDR3, the DNA is TGTGCCATCACCCAGGGTGAGGCCAATGAGCAGTTCTTC. It is translated as CAITQGEANEQFF.

This chain links TRBV18 with TRBJ2-1; D unclear. The germline gives CDR1 KGHSH, CDR2 LQKENI. This CDR3 has 17 amino acids. Between the trimmed V and J ends, which lost 2 bases and 6 bases, there was a span of 20 bases. The CDR3 coding sequence is TGTGCCAGCTCACCATACCCAAAACCGGGTGAAGGCAATGAGCAGTTCTTC. Its protein product is CASSPYPKPGEGNEQFF.

V gene TRBV11-3 combines with J gene TRBJ2-7; D possibly corresponds to TRBD2 (6 bases). The CDR3 covers 13 residues. The germline gives CDR1 SGHNT, CDR2 YENEEA. The V end was cut by 3 bases, the J end by 1 base, with 7 bases between. This chain's CDR3 is CASSFGTSYEQYF. DNA for the CDR3: TGTGCCAGCAGCTTTGGGACTTCCTACGAGCAGTACTTC.

The genes are TRBV6-4 and TRBJ1-1; no firm D call. Germline assignment: CDR1 MRHNA and CDR2 SNTAGT. This CDR3 has 13 amino acids. V lost 6 bases and J lost 4, with 12 bases in between. CDR3: CASRAKPGTEAFF. The CDR3 DNA reads TGTGCCAGCAGGGCCAAACCGGGCACTGAAGCTTTCTTT.

This sequence joins TRBV10-3 and TRBJ1-2; possible D gene TRBD1, 6 bases. Trimming removed 4 bases from V and 0 bases from J, with 9 bases in between. Germline values: CDR1 ENHRY, CDR2 SYGVKD. This CDR3 has 14 amino acids. The CDR3, as DNA: TGTGCCATCAGTGCAGACAGGACTAACTATGGCTACACCTTC. This sequence encodes CAISADRTNYGYTF.

The chain is built from TRBV5-8 and TRBJ2-1; 7 bases match TRBD2. The CDR3 runs to 19 residues. CDR1 and CDR2 (germline): SGHTS, YDEGEE. Trimming removed 1 base from V and 4 bases from J; junction bases left unmatched: 17. The CDR3 DNA follows: TGTGCCAGCAGCTTGTCGCGGGGGTCCCTAGCCAGTGGGTACAATGAGCAGTTCTTC. Translation: CASSLSRGSLASGYNEQFF.

The rearrangement joins TRBV5-1 to TRBJ1-1; tentatively, D is TRBD1 (6 bases). CDR3 length: 15 amino acids. Germline V gene sequence: CDR1 SGHRS, CDR2 YFSETQ. V lost 4 bases to trimming and J lost 1 base, with 14 bases between them. CDR3 residues: CASSPAGTPNTEAFF. As DNA, the CDR3 is TGCGCCAGCAGCCCGGCCGGGACACCGAACACTGAAGCTTTCTTT.

Written as DNA, the CDR3 is TGTGCCAGCAGGGAACCCCGGTCCCGGGACTATGGCTACACCTTC. It codes for CASREPRSRDYGYTF. V usage is TRBV25-1 and J usage is TRBJ1-2; D not resolved. The CDR3 runs 15 residues. The germline CDR1 and CDR2 sequences are MGHDK and SYGVNS. Between the trimmed V and J ends, which lost 6 bases and 3 bases, there was a span of 17 bases.